This note documents a single T cell receptor (beta chain) sequence. What it binds is unknown. The source of the sample is a study of cytomegalovirus exposure and HLA in healthy donors. Study results and caveats: A later analysis by the authors found several of the most significant clusters apparently linked to common viral pathogens. The number of N-insertions in an Asian-associated ancestry cluster was reportedly below the 666-donor mean in a later analysis.

The CDR3 covers 15 residues. The V gene end was trimmed by 5 bases and the J gene end by 0 bases; junction bases not matched to a gene: 6. The germline V gene has CDR1 SNHLY and CDR2 FYNNEI. PCR amplification relied on 60 Vbeta primers (plus 13 Jbeta primers). The assay was immunoSEQ multiplex PCR, and TCRdb's table has in-frame clones only and misses some. This sample carries about 70,000 clones, 60% to 80% of them seen once, and the ten largest clones take 3%. The chain combines TRBV2 with TRBJ1-1; 7 bases agree with TRBD1. The sample was PBMCs. The TCR sequence derives from a girl aged 10 to 17 in good health and CMV-seropositive. The CDR3 region is CASSSYRGMNTEAFF. In DNA form, the CDR3 reads TGTGCCAGCAGTTCCTACAGGGGTATGAACACTGAAGCTTTCTTT.